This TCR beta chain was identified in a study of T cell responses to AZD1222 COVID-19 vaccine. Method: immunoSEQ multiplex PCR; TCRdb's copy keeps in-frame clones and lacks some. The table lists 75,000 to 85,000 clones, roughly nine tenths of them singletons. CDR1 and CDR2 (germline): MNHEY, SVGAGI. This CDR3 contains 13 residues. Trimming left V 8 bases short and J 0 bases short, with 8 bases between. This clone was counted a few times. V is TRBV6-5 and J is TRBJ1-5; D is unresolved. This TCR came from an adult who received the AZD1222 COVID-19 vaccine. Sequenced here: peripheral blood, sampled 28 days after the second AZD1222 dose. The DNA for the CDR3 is TGTGCCAGCGGGGAAAATAGCAATCAGCCCCAGCATTTT. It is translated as CASGENSNQPQHF.